The sequence of this T cell receptor (beta chain) was determined in a study of shared clonotypes between healthy human individuals. As for this clone: Its antigen is unknown.

Findings of the study overall: Memory subsets had estimated richness that was generally smaller than that of naive subsets.

Assay used: immunoSEQ multiplex PCR; TCRdb lists only in-frame clones, some missing. This sample carries some 2,000,000 clones, approximately 96% of them seen once, and the ten largest clones take less than 0.15%. Germline loops: CDR1 SGDLS, CDR2 YYNGEE. Trimming removed 3 bases from V and 0 bases from J; junction bases left unmatched: 8. The CDR3 consists of 17 residues. The rearrangement joins TRBV9 to TRBJ2-1; 8 bases map to TRBD2. Sequencing input: naive CD4+ T cells sorted from blood. The subset here: CD45RA+ positively selected. This sequence was found in a man younger than 30 in good health. CDR3 bases: TGTGCCAGCAGCGAAGGACTAGCTATTTCCTCCTACAATGAGCAGTTCTTC. It is translated as CASSEGLAISSYNEQFF. Looking up the rest from reference TRBV9 and TRBJ2-1 gives the full variable domain: DSGVTQTPKHLITATGQRVTLRCSPRSGDLSVYWYQQSLDQGLQFLIQYYNGEERAKGNILERFSAQQFPDLHSELNLSSLELGDSALYFCASSEGLAISSYNEQFFGPGTRLTVL.